This TCR beta chain is drawn from a study of early stage breast cancer tumors. The wider study: The ER+/PR+/HER2- tumors included eight ductal and a few lobular carcinomas.

Germline V gene sequence: CDR1 ENHRY, CDR2 SYGVKD. CDR3 length: 11 residues. The ends were cut back, 3 bases at V and 8 bases at J, with 5 bases in the middle. Repertoires were generated with immunoSEQ multiplex PCR, while TCRdb's copy carries only in-frame clones and drops some. The table has tens of thousands of clones, 50% to 75% seen once; the top ten hold nearly 8.5%. The TCR originated in a person aged 45 to 59 with breast cancer. The rearrangement uses TRBV10-3 and TRBJ2-1; unclear D gene. Sequenced material: breast tumor tissue. This CDR3 reads CAISDDHEQFF. The DNA for the CDR3 is TGTGCCATCAGTGACGACCATGAGCAGTTCTTC.